This is a list of T cell receptor beta chains from one sample in a study of TIL therapy for anti-PD-1-resistant metastatic lung cancer. The table came from immunoSEQ multiplex PCR; TCRdb's copy has only in-frame clones and leaves some out. The repertoire has about 26,000 clones, roughly two thirds of them found once; the top ten carry roughly 16%. The sequencing used tumor tissue, collected at baseline. These receptors all come from a woman aged 30 to 85 with non-small cell lung cancer. CDR3s include the opening cysteine and the closing phenylalanine or tryptophan. D genes are given only for firm matches. Size tells how often a clone was seen (once, few, many) or the class of an expanded clone, and some rows leave it out.

size	length	D	V	J	DNA	CDR3
few	13	NA	TRBV5-4	TRBJ1-1	TGTGCCAGCAGCGGGGCCTGGAACACTGAAGCTTTCTTT	CASSGAWNTEAFF
NA	13	TRBD2	TRBV5-6	TRBJ2-7	TGTGCCAGCAGTCGTCGGGAGGGCTACGAGCAGTACTTC	CASSRREGYEQYF
NA	15	TRBD1	TRBV5-1	TRBJ2-5	TGCGCCAGCAGCTTGGCCTGGACAGGGGAAGAGACCCAGTACTTC	CASSLAWTGEETQYF
medium-sized	14	NA	TRBV27	TRBJ1-2	TGTGCCAGCAGTTTGGCTGGGGGTAACTATGGCTACACCTTC	CASSLAGGNYGYTF
NA	15	NA	TRBV19	TRBJ2-7	TGTGCCAGTAGTATAAATTCTGGACAGTCCTACGAGCAGTACTTC	CASSINSGQSYEQYF
NA	14	NA	TRBV7-9	TRBJ1-4	TGTGCCAGCACCCCTGGGCAGCTGGGGGAAAAACTGTTTTTT	CASTPGQLGEKLFF
NA	15	TRBD2	TRBV5-1	TRBJ2-3	TGCGCCAGCAGCTCCTCGGGACTAAACACAGATACGCAGTATTTT	CASSSSGLNTDTQYF
NA	13	NA	TRBV2	TRBJ1-4	TGTGCCAGCACCGAGGACAGAAGGGAAAAACTGTTTTTT	CASTEDRREKLFF
few	14	NA	TRBV19	TRBJ2-3	TGTGCCAGCGATCAGGGACTTAGCACAGATACGCAGTATTTT	CASDQGLSTDTQYF
once	14	TRBD1	TRBV18	TRBJ2-7	TGTGCCAGCTCACCAGGACAGGGGGCGAGAGAGCAGTACTTC	CASSPGQGAREQYF
NA	13	NA	TRBV5-6	TRBJ2-1	TGTGCCAGCAGCTTCCGTCCGACGGATGAGCAGTTCTTC	CASSFRPTDEQFF
few	12	NA	TRBV28	TRBJ1-2	TGTGCCAGCAGTTTACGGGGCGCTGGCTACACCTTC	CASSLRGAGYTF